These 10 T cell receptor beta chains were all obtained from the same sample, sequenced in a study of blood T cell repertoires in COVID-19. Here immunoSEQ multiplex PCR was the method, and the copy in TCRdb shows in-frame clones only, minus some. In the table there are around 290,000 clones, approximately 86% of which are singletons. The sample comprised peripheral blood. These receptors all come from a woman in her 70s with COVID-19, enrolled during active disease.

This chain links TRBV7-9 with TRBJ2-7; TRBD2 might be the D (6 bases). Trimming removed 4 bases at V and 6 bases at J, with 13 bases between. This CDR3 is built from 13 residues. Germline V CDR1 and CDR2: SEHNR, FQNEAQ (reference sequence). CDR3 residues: CASSSGTSGEQYF. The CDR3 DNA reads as TGTGCCAGCAGCTCCGGGACTTCAGGCGAGCAGTACTTC.

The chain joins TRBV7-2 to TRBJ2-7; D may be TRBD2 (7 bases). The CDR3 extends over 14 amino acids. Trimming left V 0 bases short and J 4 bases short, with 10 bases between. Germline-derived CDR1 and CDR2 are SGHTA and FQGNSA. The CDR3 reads CASSLAGGLYEQYF. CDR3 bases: TGTGCCAGCAGCTTAGCGGGGGGGCTTTACGAGCAGTACTTC.

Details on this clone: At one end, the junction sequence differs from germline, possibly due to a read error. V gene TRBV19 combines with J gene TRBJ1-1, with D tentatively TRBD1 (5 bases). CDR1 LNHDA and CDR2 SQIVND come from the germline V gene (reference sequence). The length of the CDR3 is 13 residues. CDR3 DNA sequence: TGTGCCAGTAGTTTAGACCTACAGGTTGGGGCTTTCTTT. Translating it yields CASSLDLQVGAFF.

The CDR3 is CAWSVDQGLGGYTF. The CDR3 nucleotides read TGTGCCTGGAGTGTAGACCAGGGACTAGGGGGCTACACCTTC. This chain joins TRBV30 and TRBJ1-2; tentatively, D is TRBD1 (5 bases). Germline-derived CDR1 and CDR2 are GTSNPN and SVGIG (reference sequence). The CDR3 length is 14 residues. The germline V and J ends were trimmed by 0 bases and 8 bases, with 16 bases remaining between them.

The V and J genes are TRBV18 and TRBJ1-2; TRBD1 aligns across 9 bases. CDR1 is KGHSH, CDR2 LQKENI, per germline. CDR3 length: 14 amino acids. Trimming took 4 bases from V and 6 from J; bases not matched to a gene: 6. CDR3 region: CASSHTTGGDGYTF. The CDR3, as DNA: TGTGCCAGCTCACACACAACAGGGGGCGATGGCTACACCTTC.

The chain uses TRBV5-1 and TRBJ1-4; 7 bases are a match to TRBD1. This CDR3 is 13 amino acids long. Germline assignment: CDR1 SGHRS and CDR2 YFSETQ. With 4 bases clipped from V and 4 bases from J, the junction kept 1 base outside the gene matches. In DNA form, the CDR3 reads TGCGCCAGCAGCAGGGGGCTTAATGAAAAACTGTTTTTT. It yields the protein CASSRGLNEKLFF.

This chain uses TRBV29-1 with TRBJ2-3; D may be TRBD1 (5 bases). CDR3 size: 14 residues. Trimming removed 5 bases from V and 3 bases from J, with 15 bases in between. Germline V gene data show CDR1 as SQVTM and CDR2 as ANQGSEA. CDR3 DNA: TGCAGCGTTAGGGGCAGGGTAGGGACAGATACGCAGTATTTT. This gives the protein CSVRGRVGTDTQYF.

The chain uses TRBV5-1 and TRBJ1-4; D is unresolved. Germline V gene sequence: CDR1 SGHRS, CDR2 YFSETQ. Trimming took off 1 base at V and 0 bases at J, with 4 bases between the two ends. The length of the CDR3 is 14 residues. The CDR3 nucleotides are TGCGCCAGCAGCTTGTTATCAACTAATGAAAAACTGTTTTTT. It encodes CASSLLSTNEKLFF.

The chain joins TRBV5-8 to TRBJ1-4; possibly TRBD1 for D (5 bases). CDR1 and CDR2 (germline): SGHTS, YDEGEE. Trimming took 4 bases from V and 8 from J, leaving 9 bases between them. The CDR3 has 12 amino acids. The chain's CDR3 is CASSVTVEKLFF. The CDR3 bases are TGTGCCAGCAGCGTGACAGTCGAAAAACTGTTTTTT.

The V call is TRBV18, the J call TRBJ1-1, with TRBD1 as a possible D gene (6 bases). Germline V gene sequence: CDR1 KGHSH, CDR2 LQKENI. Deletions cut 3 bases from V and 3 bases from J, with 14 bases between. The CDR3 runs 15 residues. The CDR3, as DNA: TGTGCCAGCTCACCTACAGGGAATTGGGACACTGAAGCTTTCTTT. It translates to CASSPTGNWDTEAFF.